The 31 T cell receptor beta chains below all came from one sample that was sequenced in a study of T cell repertoires in aging, cancer and after chemotherapy. Amplification of TCR beta used genomic DNA extracted from peripheral blood. Multiplex touch-down PCR with TRB-A/B primers amplified rearranged V-D-J TRB sequences. TCRdb re-called the multiplex PCR reads through MiXCR, storing one row per CDR3 protein. The sample consists of 20,000 or so distinct CDR3 sequences, over 35% of them appearing once. Material for sequencing was blood. Source of these receptors: a human donor with a solid tumor.

The CDR3 coding sequence is TGTGCCAGCAGTTACTCGACTAGCGGGAGTTACGAGCAGTACTTC. It translates to CASSYSTSGSYEQYF. The chain uses TRBV6-2 or TRBV6-3 and TRBJ2-7; 12 bases are a match to TRBD2. Losses at the gene ends were 0 bases for V and 4 bases for J; bases not matched to a gene: 1. In germline, CDR1 is MNHEY, CDR2 SVGEGT. The CDR3 loop spans 15 amino acids.

This sequence joins TRBV24-1 and TRBJ1-2; D is uncertain. The length of the CDR3 is 15 residues. Germline assignment: CDR1 KGHDR and CDR2 SFDVKD. Trimming removed 3 bases at V and 2 bases at J, with 12 bases between. The CDR3: CATSDPRSKNYGYTF. CDR3 DNA: TGTGCCACCAGTGATCCCCGATCGAAGAACTATGGCTACACCTTC.

The DNA of the CDR3 is TGTGCCAGCAGCTTAGGGTCTTTTTACTCACCCCTCCACTTT. Translating gives CASSLGSFYSPLHF. The chain uses TRBV7-2 and TRBJ1-6; no clear D gene. Per germline, CDR1 SGHTA and CDR2 FQGNSA. V was clipped by 1 base and J by 10 bases, with 11 bases between them. The length of the CDR3 is 14 residues.

By sample share, this clonotype is medium-sized. The chain joins TRBV19 to TRBJ2-5; TRBD2 aligns across 8 bases. CDR3 length: 15 residues. CDR1 and CDR2 (germline): LNHDA, SQIVND (reference sequence). Unmatched junction bases numbered 7, after V lost 5 bases and J lost 2 bases. The CDR3 DNA follows: TGTGCCAGTAGTGAGCAAGCGGGGGAACAAGAGACCCAGTACTTC. Its translation: CASSEQAGEQETQYF.

This chain links TRBV20-1 with TRBJ2-1, with 15 positions matching TRBD2. The V gene's germline CDR1 is DFQATT and CDR2 SNEGSKA (reference sequence). The CDR3 consists of 16 residues. The junction had 8 bases not matched to a gene; V was cut back by 5 bases and J by 6 bases. The CDR3 DNA sequence: TGCAGTGCTCACGGGACTAGCGGGAGGCGATCCAATGAGCAGTTCTTC. Translating it yields CSAHGTSGRRSNEQFF.

J is TRBJ2-3 and V is TRBV5-1; 8 bases are a match to TRBD2. V shed 5 bases, J shed 2 bases, and the junction held 10 bases outside the gene matches. The CDR3 contains 16 residues. CDR1 is SGHRS and CDR2 is YFSETQ in the germline V gene. The CDR3 DNA sequence: TGCGCCAGCAGTCTCCAGGGGCGGGGGGACACAGATACGCAGTATTTT. It is translated as CASSLQGRGDTDTQYF.

This clonotype was seen a single time. The CDR3 DNA is TGTGCCAGCTCACCTCGCGGTGGGGGTGAAGCTTTCTTT. Residues: CASSPRGGGEAFF. V usage is TRBV18 and J usage is TRBJ1-1; D may be TRBD1 (5 bases). Trimming stripped 3 bases from V and 7 bases from J, with 12 bases between. Germline loops: CDR1 KGHSH, CDR2 LQKENI. The CDR3 totals 13 residues.

This clonotype is medium-sized by share. V and J are TRBV29-1 and TRBJ2-5; TRBD2 is a possible D gene (5 bases). CDR3 length equals 13 residues. The V gene lost 4 bases and the J gene lost 4 bases, with 13 bases spanning the gap. From germline, CDR1 is SQVTM and CDR2 ANQGSEA. The chain's CDR3 is CSVVGSSLETQYF. Here the CDR3 DNA reads TGCAGCGTTGTCGGTTCTAGCTTAGAGACCCAGTACTTC.

This clonotype is categorized as medium-sized. The chain links TRBV6-1 to TRBJ1-1; D unclear. The V end lost 10 bases, the J end lost 1 base, and 13 bases lay between the germline ends. The CDR3 has 13 amino acids. CDR1 and CDR2 (germline): MNHNS, SASEGT. CDR3 region: CATRTGENTEAFF. The CDR3 DNA reads as TGTGCCACCAGAACCGGAGAGAACACTGAAGCTTTCTTT.

The gene calls are TRBV24-1 and TRBJ2-2; D gene uncertain. Trimming stripped 3 bases from V and 0 bases from J, with 16 bases between. CDR1 and CDR2 (germline): KGHDR, SFDVKD. The CDR3 totals 18 residues. CDR3 loop: CATSDPSFRATNTGELFF. The CDR3 nucleotides read TGTGCCACCAGTGATCCGTCCTTCCGGGCTACGAACACCGGGGAGCTGTTTTTT.

The gene calls are TRBV19 and TRBJ1-5; perhaps TRBD1 as D (5 bases). Between the trimmed V and J ends, which lost 3 bases and 0 bases, there was a span of 24 bases. From germline, CDR1 is LNHDA and CDR2 SQIVND (reference sequence). The CDR3 runs 20 residues. The DNA of the CDR3 is TGTGCCAGTAGTATGGGGGTTCTGGCGGGGAAGGGATTTAGCAATCAGCCCCAGCATTTT. Its protein product is CASSMGVLAGKGFSNQPQHF.

The chain joins TRBV27 to TRBJ1-5; tentatively, D is TRBD1 (5 bases). Germline values: CDR1 MNHEY, CDR2 SMNVEV (reference sequence). This CDR3 spans 15 amino acids. With 6 bases removed from V and 6 bases from J, the gap between germline ends came to 18 bases. The CDR3 is CASRRDLGRGQPQHF. CDR3 DNA sequence: TGTGCCAGCAGAAGGGACCTCGGGAGGGGTCAGCCCCAGCATTTT.

The rearrangement uses TRBV12-3 or TRBV12-4 and TRBJ1-5, with D possibly TRBD1 on 5 matching bases. Trimming took 6 bases from V and 6 from J, leaving 15 bases between them. The CDR3 spans 14 residues. The CDR3 DNA reads as TGTGCCAGCAGACCTGGGACCTGGGGTCAGCCCCAGCATTTT. It codes for CASRPGTWGQPQHF.

The chain has TRBV7-2 and TRBJ2-2, with D maybe TRBD1 (6 bases). V was shortened by 4 bases and J by 7 bases, with 16 bases between the two germline ends. Germline V gene data show CDR1 as SGHTA and CDR2 as FQGNSA. CDR3 size: 15 residues. The DNA for the CDR3 is TGTGCCAGCAGCTCCCAGACAGCCAGGGGCGGGGAGCTGTTTTTT. Translated, it gives CASSSQTARGGELFF.

By its share, this clonotype is medium-sized. This rearrangement joins TRBV5-4 to TRBJ2-2, with D perhaps being TRBD1 or TRBD2 (5 bases each). Trimming pared 5 bases from V and 1 base from J, leaving 12 bases between. Germline-derived CDR1 and CDR2 are SGHNT and YYREEE (reference sequence). The CDR3 spans 15 residues. CDR3 region: CASRGAGRNTGELFF. The CDR3 coding sequence is TGTGCCAGCAGGGGAGCAGGGCGGAACACCGGGGAGCTGTTTTTT.

On this clonotype itself: Sequence at one end of the junction differs from germline and may be a read error. CDR3 sequence: CASSPRGGTDTVELFF. Here the CDR3 DNA reads TGTGCCAGCTCACCACGAGGGGGGACGGACACCGTGGAGCTGTTTTTT. This rearrangement joins TRBV18 to TRBJ2-2; D possibly uses TRBD1 or TRBD2 (6 bases each). Germline CDR1 is KGHSH and CDR2 is LQKENI. The CDR3 contains 16 residues.

This clonotype has just a few counts. The chain recombines TRBV15 with TRBJ1-5; unclear D gene. CDR3 length: 15 residues. Germline CDR1 reads LNHNV; CDR2 reads YYDKDF (reference sequence). The V end was cut by 0 bases, the J end by 4 bases, with 10 bases between. The CDR3 here is CATSRDSRINQPQHF. The DNA for the CDR3 is TGTGCCACCAGCAGAGATAGCAGGATTAATCAGCCCCAGCATTTT.

This clonotype was detected only a few times. This chain connects TRBV6-2 or TRBV6-3 to TRBJ2-2; the match to TRBD1 covers 7 bases. CDR1 MNHEY and CDR2 SVGEGT come from the germline V gene. The CDR3 contains 16 residues. V lost 5 bases to trimming and J lost 5 bases; unmatched junction nucleotides: 11. CDR3 nucleotides: TGTGCCAGCAGTCCCTTAAGGGGGCCCCGGACCGGGGAGCTGTTTTTT. Residues: CASSPLRGPRTGELFF.

The chain has TRBV18 and TRBJ2-7; perhaps TRBD2 as D (5 bases). Germline V gene lookup returns CDR1 KGHSH and CDR2 LQKENI. V was shortened by 6 bases and J by 6 bases, with 15 bases between the two germline ends. The CDR3 contains 13 residues. In DNA form, the CDR3 reads TGTGCCAGCTCCTCCGGGATAGACACCGAGCAGTACTTC. Its protein product is CASSSGIDTEQYF.

CDR3 region: CASSVRDTEAFF. The CDR3 region has the DNA TGTGCCAGCAGCGTAAGGGACACTGAAGCTTTCTTT. This chain links TRBV6-5 with TRBJ1-1; D not resolved. Germline CDR1 and CDR2: MNHEY and SVGAGI. The V gene lost 6 bases and the J gene lost 3 bases, with 8 bases spanning the gap. This CDR3 region has 12 residues.

This clonotype was counted only a few times. The chain joins TRBV6-5 to TRBJ1-2; D gene uncertain. Germline V gene lookup returns CDR1 MNHEY and CDR2 SVGAGI. This CDR3 is 13 amino acids long. V gave up 2 bases and J gave up 5 bases, with 9 bases separating them. For the CDR3, the DNA is TGTGCCAGCAGTTACCGCCCGGGGTATGGCTACACCTTC. This encodes CASSYRPGYGYTF.

This clonotype was detected a few times. This chain connects TRBV5-5 to TRBJ2-7; 10 positions match TRBD2. Germline CDR1 is SGHKS and CDR2 is YYEKEE (reference sequence). The CDR3 has 13 residues. V lost 2 bases and J lost 11; bases outside the gene matches: 7. The CDR3 loop reads CASSFRLAGDEYF. CDR3 nucleotide sequence: TGTGCCAGCAGCTTTCGGCTAGCGGGAGACGAGTACTTC.

The rearrangement joins TRBV24-1 to TRBJ1-2; TRBD1 might be the D (6 bases). V shed 2 bases and J shed 4 bases, with 7 bases lying between them. Germline CDR1 and CDR2: KGHDR and SFDVKD. The CDR3 has 13 amino acids. This CDR3 is CATSDSGVYGYTF. CDR3 nucleotides: TGTGCCACCAGTGATTCAGGGGTCTATGGCTACACCTTC.

The rearrangement joins TRBV6-2 or TRBV6-3 to TRBJ2-1; D possibly corresponds to TRBD2 (6 bases). The CDR3 runs 13 residues. The V end was cut by 8 bases, the J end by 3 bases, with 11 bases between. Germline assignment: CDR1 MNHEY and CDR2 SVGEGT. Here the CDR3 DNA reads TGTGCCAGCCTTAGCGGAGTCTACAATGAGCAGTTCTTC. Translation gives CASLSGVYNEQFF.

The gene calls are TRBV10-3 and TRBJ2-1; no clear D gene. With 0 bases removed from V and 4 bases from J, the gap between germline ends came to 1 base. Germline V gives CDR1 ENHRY, CDR2 SYGVKD. The CDR3 consists of 12 residues. This CDR3 reads CAISESYNEQFF. The CDR3 DNA reads TGTGCCATCAGTGAGTCGTACAATGAGCAGTTCTTC.

The chain couples TRBV19 to TRBJ1-5; D is undetermined. V lost 3 bases, J lost 6 bases, and 15 bases lay in between. The CDR3 loop spans 15 amino acids. CDR1 is LNHDA, CDR2 SQIVND, per germline (reference sequence). DNA for the CDR3: TGTGCCAGTAGTATCCCCTCGGGGTCTAGTCAGCCCCAGCATTTT. This gives the protein CASSIPSGSSQPQHF.

The chain recombines TRBV5-5 with TRBJ1-1, with no clear D. This CDR3 is 13 amino acids long. Trimming removed 6 bases at V and 11 bases at J, with 20 bases between. CDR1 SGHKS and CDR2 YYEKEE come from the germline V gene (reference sequence). CDR3 nucleotides: TGTGCCAGCACCTTATTAGGGTCACAGTGGGCTTTCTTT. Translation: CASTLLGSQWAFF.

The rearrangement joins TRBV15 to TRBJ2-1, with D perhaps given as TRBD1 or TRBD2 (5 bases each). The germline V gene has CDR1 LNHNV and CDR2 YYDKDF (reference sequence). The CDR3 is 16 amino acids. V lost 1 base, J lost 7 bases, and 17 bases lay in between. The CDR3 spells CATSRGSARGQNEQFF. The CDR3 bases are TGTGCCACCAGCAGAGGTTCCGCCCGGGGCCAAAATGAGCAGTTCTTC.

The rearrangement links TRBV28 to TRBJ2-5; D might be TRBD1 (5 bases). Germline V lookup: CDR1 MDHEN, CDR2 SYDVKM. CDR3 length: 16 residues. Trimming removed 2 bases from V and 2 bases from J, with 15 bases in between. This chain's CDR3 is CASSLGRGARQETQYF. CDR3 DNA: TGTGCCAGCAGTTTAGGAAGGGGCGCGAGACAAGAGACCCAGTACTTC.

This clonotype rates as medium-sized. This chain links TRBV29-1 with TRBJ2-3; D is possibly TRBD2 (5 bases). V gave up 3 bases and J gave up 9 bases, with 13 bases separating them. Germline CDR1 is SQVTM and CDR2 is ANQGSEA. This CDR3 comprises 12 residues. This chain's CDR3 is CSVEGPGGTQYF. CDR3 in DNA: TGCAGCGTTGAGGGCCCCGGCGGGACGCAGTATTTT.

This chain links TRBV5-1 with TRBJ2-3; the match to TRBD2 covers 12 bases. The length of the CDR3 is 16 residues. J gave up 2 bases and V 4 bases, and 5 bases lay outside the gene matches. Germline V gene lookup returns CDR1 SGHRS and CDR2 YFSETQ. The DNA for the CDR3 is TGCGCCAGCAGCACCCTAGCGGGGGGGAACACAGATACGCAGTATTTT. Amino acid sequence: CASSTLAGGNTDTQYF.